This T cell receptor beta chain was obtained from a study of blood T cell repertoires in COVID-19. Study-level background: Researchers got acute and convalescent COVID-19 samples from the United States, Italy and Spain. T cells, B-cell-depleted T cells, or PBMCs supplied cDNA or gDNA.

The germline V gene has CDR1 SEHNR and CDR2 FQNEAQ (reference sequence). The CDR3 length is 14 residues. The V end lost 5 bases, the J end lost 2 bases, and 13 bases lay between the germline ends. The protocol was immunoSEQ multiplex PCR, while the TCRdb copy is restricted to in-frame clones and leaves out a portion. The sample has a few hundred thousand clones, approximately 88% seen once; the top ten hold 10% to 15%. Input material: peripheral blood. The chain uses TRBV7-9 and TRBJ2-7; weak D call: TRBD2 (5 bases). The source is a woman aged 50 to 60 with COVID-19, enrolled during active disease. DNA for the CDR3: TGTGCCAGCAGCCCGAGGGCAGACCCCTACGAGCAGTACTTC. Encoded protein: CASSPRADPYEQYF.